This TCR beta chain derives from a study of blood T cell repertoires in COVID-19. Study information: In each case, the material was cDNA or gDNA derived from T cells, B-cell-depleted T cells, or PBMCs.

Sequencing used immunoSEQ multiplex PCR; TCRdb keeps in-frame clones, though not all of them. The table includes 200,000 or so clones, about 79% detected once. In assigning cohorts, the study relied on participant-reported clinical history. This TCR came from a woman aged 40 to 50 with acute COVID-19. Sequencing was carried out using PBMCs or T cells enriched from blood (not recorded which).

CDR3 sequence (DNA): TGTGCCAGCAGTAGTCCAGGGGCTCCTAGCACAGATACGCAGTATTTT. This sequence encodes CASSSPGAPSTDTQYF. The chain carries TRBV28 and TRBJ2-3; D perhaps matches TRBD1 (6 bases). Germline CDR1 and CDR2: MDHEN and SYDVKM. The CDR3 loop spans 16 amino acids. Trimming stripped 5 bases from V and 0 bases from J, with 15 bases between.